Listed below are T cell receptor beta chains from one sample, sequenced in a study of blood T cell repertoires in COVID-19. Here immunoSEQ multiplex PCR was the method, and the copy in TCRdb shows in-frame clones only, minus some. The sample lists about 150,000 clones; 85% to 90% were seen once. Input material: peripheral blood. These receptors were collected from a man in his fifties or sixties with active COVID-19. CDR3s include the opening cysteine and the closing phenylalanine or tryptophan. The order of the fields is D gene, CDR3 length, clone size, V gene, J gene, CDR3 protein, CDR3 DNA. A D gene is named only where the DNA matches it firmly. Part of the rows lack a size; the others show once, few, many or a class for expanded clones.

>TRBD2|16|once|TRBV5-4|TRBJ2-7
CASSLYTGLAGYEQYF
TGTGCCAGCAGCTTGTACACTGGACTAGCGGGGTACGAGCAGTACTTC
>TRBD2|19|.|TRBV5-1|TRBJ2-5
CASSLGATSGGGHQETQYF
TGCGCCAGCAGCTTGGGAGCGACTAGCGGGGGGGGGCACCAAGAGACCCAGTACTTC
>.|12|.|TRBV11-2|TRBJ2-1
CASGQTYNEQFF
TGTGCCAGTGGGCAGACCTACAATGAGCAGTTCTTC
>TRBD2|14|.|TRBV19|TRBJ2-3
CASIQTSGGNTQYF
TGTGCCAGTATACAGACTAGCGGGGGAAATACGCAGTATTTT
>.|15|.|TRBV5-6|TRBJ1-3
CASSLVRYSGNTIYF
TGTGCCAGCAGCTTGGTCCGTTACTCTGGAAACACCATATATTTT
>.|17|.|TRBV4-2|TRBJ2-1
CASSQGRARVSYNEQFF
TGTGCCAGCAGCCAAGGCCGTGCGCGGGTCTCCTACAATGAGCAGTTCTTC
>TRBD2|17|.|TRBV15|TRBJ2-4
CATSRDLSGATKNIQYF
TGTGCCACCAGCAGAGATCTTAGCGGGGCCACGAAAAACATTCAGTACTTC
>.|14|.|TRBV7-8|TRBJ1-3
CASSLEGSGNTIYF
TGTGCCAGCAGCTTAGAGGGGTCTGGAAACACCATATATTTT
>.|15|few|TRBV9|TRBJ2-7
CASSVGTVSSYEQYF
TGTGCCAGCAGCGTAGGGACAGTCTCCTCCTACGAGCAGTACTTC
>.|16|.|TRBV2|TRBJ1-1
CASRRRDVTGSTEAFF
TGTGCCAGCAGACGGCGGGACGTTACGGGGAGCACTGAAGCTTTCTTT
>.|13|.|TRBV11-3|TRBJ1-3
CASSPSGGNTIYF
TGTGCCAGCAGCCCCTCAGGCGGAAACACCATATATTTT
>TRBD2|15|.|TRBV2|TRBJ2-5
CASSEHAGGRETQYF
TGTGCCAGCAGTGAACATGCGGGGGGGCGGGAGACCCAGTACTTC
>TRBD1|14|.|TRBV10-3|TRBJ1-4
CAISEAGGSEKLFF
TGTGCCATCAGTGAGGCAGGGGGAAGCGAAAAACTGTTTTTT
>.|13|.|TRBV5-1|TRBJ2-7
CASSIDSNYEQYF
TGCGCCAGCAGCATAGACAGTAACTACGAGCAGTACTTC
>TRBD2|11|.|TRBV10-3|TRBJ2-5
CATSGGETQYF
TGTGCCACCAGCGGGGGGGAGACCCAGTACTTC
>.|13|.|TRBV3-1/TRBV3-2|TRBJ2-1
CASSPHPDAAMFF
TGTGCCAGCAGCCCGCACCCAGACGCGGCTATGTTCTTC
>.|15|.|TRBV4-1|TRBJ1-1
CASSTPGGRNTEAFF
TGCGCCAGCAGCACCCCGGGGGGGAGGAACACTGAAGCTTTCTTT
>.|14|.|TRBV9|TRBJ1-2
CASSPDTGNYGYTF
TGTGCCAGCAGTCCCGATACGGGAAACTATGGCTACACCTTC
>TRBD1|16|.|TRBV14|TRBJ2-3
CASSRDRGLSTDTQYF
TGTGCCAGCAGCCGGGACAGGGGTTTAAGCACAGATACGCAGTATTTT
>.|15|once|TRBV9|TRBJ2-3
CASSVGGLNTDTQYF
TGTGCCAGCAGCGTGGGGGGGCTAAACACAGATACGCAGTATTTT
>TRBD1|14|.|TRBV6-5|TRBJ1-5
CASSRDRFNQPQHF
TGTGCCAGCAGCCGGGACAGGTTCAATCAGCCCCAGCATTTT
>TRBD1|13|.|TRBV27|TRBJ2-1
CASSPRTGGFQFF
TGTGCCAGCAGTCCCCGGACAGGAGGATTCCAGTTCTTC
>TRBD2|15|once|TRBV2|TRBJ2-3
CASSLLAGGPDTQYF
TGTGCCAGCAGTCTACTAGCGGGGGGGCCCGATACGCAGTATTTT
>TRBD1|13|.|TRBV27|TRBJ1-2
CASGTARHYGYTF
TGTGCCAGCGGGACAGCGAGACACTATGGCTACACCTTC
>TRBD2|18|.|TRBV6-2/TRBV6-3|TRBJ2-3
CASRPPGLAGGSTDTQYF
TGTGCCAGCAGACCTCCGGGACTAGCGGGGGGTTCCACAGATACGCAGTATTTT
>.|11|.|TRBV3-1/TRBV3-2|TRBJ2-5
CASSQGRGQYF
TGTGCCAGCAGCCAAGGAAGAGGCCAGTACTTC
>.|16|.|TRBV4-3|TRBJ1-1
CASSSGLGGTGTEAFF
TGCGCCAGCAGCTCCGGATTAGGGGGTACGGGCACTGAAGCTTTCTTT
>.|16|.|TRBV5-5|TRBJ1-5
CASSFTDTVSNQPQHF
TGTGCCAGCAGCTTTACCGACACGGTGAGCAATCAGCCCCAGCATTTT
>TRBD1|14|few|TRBV5-1|TRBJ1-6
CASSDRQGPSPLHF
TGCGCCAGCAGCGACCGACAGGGACCCTCACCCCTCCACTTT
>.|14|.|TRBV23-1|TRBJ1-2
CASSQGPRDYGYTF
TGCGCCAGCAGTCAGGGCCCCAGAGACTATGGCTACACCTTC
>TRBD2|16|.|TRBV5-4|TRBJ2-3
CASSVGLAGAIDTQYF
TGTGCCAGCAGCGTAGGACTAGCGGGGGCCATAGATACGCAGTATTTT
>TRBD1|14|.|TRBV11-2|TRBJ1-2
CASSPGQVGDGYTF
TGTGCCAGCAGCCCAGGACAGGTGGGCGATGGCTACACCTTC
>TRBD1|15|.|TRBV3-1/TRBV3-2|TRBJ1-6
CASSSWTGGNSPLHF
TGTGCCAGCAGCAGTTGGACAGGGGGCAATTCACCCCTCCACTTT
>TRBD2|15|.|TRBV2|TRBJ2-3
CASSFGLAGTDTQYF
TGTGCCAGCAGCTTCGGACTAGCGGGCACAGATACGCAGTATTTT
>.|16|once|TRBV7-8|TRBJ2-7
CASRPGRGRSPYEQYF
TGTGCCAGCAGACCAGGCAGGGGCCGGTCCCCCTACGAGCAGTACTTC
>.|15|.|TRBV7-8|TRBJ1-1
CASSAQGQGNTEAFF
TGTGCCAGCAGCGCCCAAGGCCAGGGGAACACTGAAGCTTTCTTT
>TRBD1|15|.|TRBV18|TRBJ2-3
CASSPYRGDTDTQYF
TGTGCCAGCTCACCATACAGGGGGGACACAGATACGCAGTATTTT
>.|15|.|TRBV4-2|TRBJ1-3
CASSQVESSGNTIYF
TGTGCCAGCAGCCAAGTAGAGAGCTCTGGAAACACCATATATTTT
>.|14|.|TRBV3-1/TRBV3-2|TRBJ1-2
CASSQSDRLYGYTF
TGTGCCAGCAGCCAATCCGACAGGCTCTATGGCTACACCTTC
>.|15|.|TRBV3-1/TRBV3-2|TRBJ2-7
CASSLRVASVGGQYF
TGTGCCAGCAGCCTTCGGGTGGCTTCCGTCGGTGGGCAGTACTTC
>TRBD1|15|.|TRBV6-5|TRBJ2-2
CASSPDRGLTGELFF
TGTGCCAGCAGTCCGGACAGGGGGCTCACCGGGGAGCTGTTTTTT
>.|15|.|TRBV5-5|TRBJ2-1
CASSPDWAIYNEQFF
TGTGCCAGCAGCCCGGACTGGGCCATATACAATGAGCAGTTCTTC
>.|14|.|TRBV7-2|TRBJ2-1
CASSLGGGVSEQFF
TGTGCCAGCAGCTTAGGCGGAGGTGTGAGTGAGCAGTTCTTC
>TRBD1|14|.|TRBV4-1|TRBJ2-1
CASQGVSSYNEQFF
TGCGCCAGCCAGGGGGTAAGCTCCTACAATGAGCAGTTCTTC
>.|16|few|TRBV1|TRBJ1-5
CTSRYGQWGFNQPQHF
TGCACCAGCAGGTATGGACAGTGGGGTTTCAATCAGCCCCAGCATTTT
>TRBD1|19|.|TRBV2|TRBJ2-2
CASSEMGYSTGVLNRELFF
TGTGCCAGCAGTGAAATGGGCTACTCTACAGGGGTCCTAAACCGGGAGCTGTTTTTT
>.|12|.|TRBV12-3/TRBV12-4|TRBJ2-3
CASSYRTDTQYF
TGTGCCAGCAGCTACCGTACAGATACGCAGTATTTT
>.|12|.|TRBV7-7|TRBJ2-5
CASSPSGETQYF
TGTGCTAGCAGCCCCAGCGGGGAGACCCAGTACTTC
>.|13|.|TRBV18|TRBJ1-1
CASSEAANTEAFF
TGTGCCAGCTCAGAGGCAGCTAACACTGAAGCTTTCTTT
>.|13|.|TRBV5-1|TRBJ2-7
CASSYGQTYEQYF
TGCGCCAGCAGCTATGGACAGACATACGAGCAGTACTTC
>TRBD2|13|.|TRBV6-4|TRBJ2-4
CASSDAGGDIQYF
TGTGCCAGCAGTGACGCGGGGGGGGACATTCAGTACTTC
>.|17|.|TRBV5-1|TRBJ1-6
CASSPGPGQGINSPLHF
TGCGCCAGCAGCCCAGGCCCGGGGCAGGGGATTAATTCACCCCTCCACTTT
>.|15|.|TRBV7-2|TRBJ1-1
CASSLQGSPNTEAFF
TGTGCCAGCAGCTTACAGGGATCGCCAAACACTGAAGCTTTCTTT
>.|16|.|TRBV14|TRBJ2-5
CASSSPGLPPQETQYF
TGTGCCAGCAGCTCCCCGGGACTCCCACCCCAAGAGACCCAGTACTTC
>.|15|.|TRBV30|TRBJ2-2
CAWRPGPVNTGELFF
TGTGCCTGGAGGCCAGGTCCAGTTAACACCGGGGAGCTGTTTTTT
>.|13|.|TRBV15|TRBJ2-1
CATSRDLSDSPFF
TGTGCCACCAGCAGAGACCTAAGCGATAGTCCGTTCTTC
>.|14|.|TRBV10-2|TRBJ2-5
CASTRGPQSGTQYF
TGCGCCAGCACCAGAGGGCCCCAGTCTGGGACCCAGTACTTC